The text below deals with one T cell receptor (beta chain). Which antigen it targets is not known. The input lacks base qualities; no much larger clone sits a single base away. TCRbeta CDR3 regions were amplified from genomic DNA by means of the immunoSEQ Assay, a bias-controlled multiplex PCR. The authors' pipeline ran thus. Within the assay, amplification of reference gene primers was used to estimate how many nucleated cells each sample contained. Sequence reads were collapsed and filtered to measure the absolute abundance of every unique TCRbeta CDR3 rearrangement. For each sample, productive Simpson clonality was calculated as the square root of Simpson's diversity index across productive rearrangements. Held by TCRdb, this immuneACCESS table contains in-frame sequences only and omits some clones. Under half of the omission traces to an unresolved V gene where checked; the cause of the rest is unknown. V and J calls and clone size follow that table, whereas D and trimming were derived from the DNA. The sample yields 100,000 or so clones; almost 85% were counted once. In total, the top ten clones hold about 10% of the sample.

The data stem from a study of blood T cell repertoires in COVID-19 (TCRdb year 2020). Notes on the research overall: Samples from collaborators originated in the United States, Italy and Spain and spanned both the acute and convalescent phases of COVID-19. A freely available public database, intended as a resource for researchers studying the immune response to SARS-CoV-2, is where the repertoires were released. The prospective study material was composed of cDNA or gDNA derived from T cells, B-cell-depleted T cells, or PBMCs. A de-identified subject ID, COVID-19 status, age in years and sex were almost always included in the sample metadata. Where HLA class I and class II types were available, the types were taken from metadata supplied by the sample provider, not from assay-based typing. Samples came from the ongoing ImmuneRACE study (first 160 participants) plus 1,254 subjects from 6 global collaborators. The dataset comprised deeply sampled blood TCRbeta repertoires from subjects exposed to, actively infected with, or recovered from COVID-19. Broader findings and caveats from the paper: The quantity of clinical and demographic metadata differed by source and by participant and was supplied without curation.

Whole blood was collected in K2EDTA tubes by collaborating institutions according to the institutions' own protocols. For TCRbeta analysis, collaborators shipped samples in one of three forms: frozen whole blood, isolated PBMCs, or DNA extracted from either of those sample types. V drops 2 bases and J drops 4 bases, leaving 5 bases in between. Per the germline V gene, MNHEY is the CDR1 and SVGAGI is the CDR2. Including cysteine and phenylalanine, the CDR3 has 12 amino acids. Only the CDR3 portion is preserved as DNA: 36 bases, with reading frame beginning at the first base. The rearranged chain carries TRBV6-5 and TRBJ1-1; the D gene lacks a confident call. The sequencing input was peripheral blood. This receptor was identified in a man between 35 and 55 years old with active or convalescent COVID-19. The base sequence is TGTGCCAGCAGTTACGAGCTCACTGAAGCTTTCTTT. Its translation reads: CASSYELTEAFF.